This T cell receptor beta chain was sequenced for a study of blood T cell repertoires in COVID-19. Study context: COVID-19 samples collected from the United States, Italy and Spain covered acute and convalescent phases.

Some clones are missing from TCRdb's copy, which holds only in-frame ones; the method was immunoSEQ multiplex PCR. Of some 340,000 clones in the sample, roughly four fifths were seen once. The receptor was isolated from a woman aged 45-60 years who had recovered from COVID-19. Material for sequencing was PBMCs or T cells enriched from blood (not recorded which).

The CDR3 region has the DNA TGTGCCAGTAGTAAGGACAGGGGGAATGAGCAGTTCTTC. It yields the protein CASSKDRGNEQFF. The chain couples TRBV19 to TRBJ2-1; 10 bases match TRBD1. This CDR3 has 13 amino acids. After removal of 4 bases from V and 7 bases from J, the junction contained 1 base not matched to a gene. CDR1 is LNHDA and CDR2 is SQIVND in the germline V gene (reference sequence).